This T cell receptor (beta chain) was documented in a study of regulatory T cells in long-lasting Graves disease. Broader study findings: Persistent cases of Graves' showed reduced TCR diversity relative to newly diagnosed patients.

This clonotype was observed a few times. Its antigen is unidentified. Germline V lookup: CDR1 SQVTM, CDR2 ANQGSEA. The CDR3 spans 13 residues. The V and J ends lost 2 bases and 7 bases respectively, with 11 bases between them. Indicated time point: persistent/refractory GD, antithyroid drugs over 5 years with positive TRAb. After RNA was extracted from PBMCs, the TCR library was made from it. As collected, the peripheral blood samples measured 7 to 9.5 milliliters each and went into EDTA tubes. Construction of the TCR beta libraries employed iRepertoire HTBI primers in conjunction with Arm-PCR of CDR3 regions. TCRdb re-analysed the multiplex PCR reads in MiXCR, keeping a single row per CDR3 protein. The sample has about 430,000 distinct CDR3 sequences; over 20% are singletons.

The V and J genes are TRBV29-1 and TRBJ2-2; a weak D match, TRBD1 (5 bases). This specimen consisted of peripheral blood mononuclear cells (PBMCs), obtained when the disease was refractory, from a patient treated with antithyroid drugs. The receptor comes from a female donor with Graves disease. In nucleotides, the CDR3 is TGCAGCGTTGAACCTCAGGGAAACGGGGAGCTGTTTTTT. It codes for CSVEPQGNGELFF.